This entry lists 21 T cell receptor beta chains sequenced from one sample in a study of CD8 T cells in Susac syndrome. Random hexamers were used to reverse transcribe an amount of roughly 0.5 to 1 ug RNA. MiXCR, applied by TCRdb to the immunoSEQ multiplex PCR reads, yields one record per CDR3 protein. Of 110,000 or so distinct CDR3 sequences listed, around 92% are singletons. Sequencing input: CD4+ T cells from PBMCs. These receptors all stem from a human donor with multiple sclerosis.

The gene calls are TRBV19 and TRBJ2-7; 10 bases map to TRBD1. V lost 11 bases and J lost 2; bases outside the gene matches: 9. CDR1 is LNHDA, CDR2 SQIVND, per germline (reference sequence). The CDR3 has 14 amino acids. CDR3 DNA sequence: TGTGCCTGCGCAGACAGGGGGCACCCCTACGAGCAGTACTTC. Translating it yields CACADRGHPYEQYF. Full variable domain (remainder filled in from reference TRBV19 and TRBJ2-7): DGGITQSPKYLFRKEGQNVTLSCEQNLNHDAMYWYRQDPGQGLRLIYYSQIVNDFQKGDIAEGYSVSREKKESFPLTVTSAQKNPTAFYLCACADRGHPYEQYFGPGTRLTVT.

The CDR3 sequence: CASSPPGVATSYEQYF. CDR3 sequence (DNA): TGTGCCAGCAGCCCCCCCGGGGTAGCGACAAGCTACGAGCAGTACTTC. J is TRBJ2-7 and V is TRBV4-2; maybe TRBD2 (5 bases). The CDR3 runs to 16 residues. The V gene lost 4 bases and the J gene lost 3 bases, with 19 bases spanning the gap. Germline CDR1 is LGHNA and CDR2 is YNFKEQ.

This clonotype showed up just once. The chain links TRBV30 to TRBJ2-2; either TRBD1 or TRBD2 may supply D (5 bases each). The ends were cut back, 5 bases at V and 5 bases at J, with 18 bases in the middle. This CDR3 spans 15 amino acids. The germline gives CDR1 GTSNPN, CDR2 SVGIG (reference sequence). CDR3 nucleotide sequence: TGTGCCTGGTCTGCACAGGCGGGTAGGACCGGGGAGCTGTTTTTT. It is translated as CAWSAQAGRTGELFF.

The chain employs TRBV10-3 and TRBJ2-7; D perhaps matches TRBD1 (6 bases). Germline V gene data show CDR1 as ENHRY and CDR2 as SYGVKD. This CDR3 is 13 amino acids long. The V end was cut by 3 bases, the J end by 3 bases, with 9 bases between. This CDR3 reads CAISDGGYYEQYF. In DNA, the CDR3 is TGTGCCATCAGTGATGGGGGCTACTACGAGCAGTACTTC.

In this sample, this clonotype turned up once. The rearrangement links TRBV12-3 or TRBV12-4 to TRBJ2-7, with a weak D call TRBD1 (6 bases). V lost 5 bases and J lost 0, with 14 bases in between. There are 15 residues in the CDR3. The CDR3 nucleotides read TGTGCCAGCAGTACCTCCGGGACACCCTCCTACGAGCAGTACTTC. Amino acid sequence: CASSTSGTPSYEQYF.

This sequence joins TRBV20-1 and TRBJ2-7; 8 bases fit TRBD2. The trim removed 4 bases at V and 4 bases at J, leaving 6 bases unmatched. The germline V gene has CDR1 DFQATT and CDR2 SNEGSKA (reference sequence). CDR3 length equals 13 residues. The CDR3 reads CSAKGLGRYEQYF. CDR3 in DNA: TGCAGTGCTAAGGGACTAGGGCGATACGAGCAGTACTTC.

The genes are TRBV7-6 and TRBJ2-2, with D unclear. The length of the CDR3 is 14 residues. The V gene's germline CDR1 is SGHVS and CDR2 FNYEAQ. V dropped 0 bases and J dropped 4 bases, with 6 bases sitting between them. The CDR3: CASSLAFPTGELFF. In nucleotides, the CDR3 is TGTGCCAGCAGCTTAGCGTTCCCCACCGGGGAGCTGTTTTTT.

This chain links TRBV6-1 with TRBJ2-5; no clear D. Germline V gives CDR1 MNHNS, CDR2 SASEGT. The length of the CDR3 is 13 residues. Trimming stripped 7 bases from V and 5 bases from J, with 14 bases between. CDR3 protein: CASTNPKQETQYF. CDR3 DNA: TGTGCCAGCACTAACCCAAAGCAGGAGACCCAGTACTTC.

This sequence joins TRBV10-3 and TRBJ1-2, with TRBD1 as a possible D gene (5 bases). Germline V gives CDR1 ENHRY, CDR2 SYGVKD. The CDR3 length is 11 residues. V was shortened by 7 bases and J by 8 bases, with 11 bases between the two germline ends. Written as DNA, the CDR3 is TGTGCCATCAATGGAGGGGACGGCTACACCTTC. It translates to CAINGGDGYTF.

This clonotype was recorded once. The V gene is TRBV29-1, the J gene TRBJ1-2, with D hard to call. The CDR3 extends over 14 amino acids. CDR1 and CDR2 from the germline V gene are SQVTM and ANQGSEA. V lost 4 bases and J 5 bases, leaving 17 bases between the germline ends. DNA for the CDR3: TGCAGCGTTGGAGTAAGCGACTCTGGGTATGGCTACACCTTC. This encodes CSVGVSDSGYGYTF.

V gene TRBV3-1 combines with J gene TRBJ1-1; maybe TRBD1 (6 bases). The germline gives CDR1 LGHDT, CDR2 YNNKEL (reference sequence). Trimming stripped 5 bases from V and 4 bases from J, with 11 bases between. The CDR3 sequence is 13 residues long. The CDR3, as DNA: TGTGCCAGCAGCACGGACAGTTTCACTGAAGCTTTCTTT. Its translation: CASSTDSFTEAFF.

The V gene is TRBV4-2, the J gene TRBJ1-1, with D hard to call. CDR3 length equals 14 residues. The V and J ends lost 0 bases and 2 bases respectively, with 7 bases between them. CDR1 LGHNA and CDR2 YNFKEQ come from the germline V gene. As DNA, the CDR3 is TGTGCCAGCAGCCAAGATCTGGGTAACACTGAAGCTTTCTTT. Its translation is CASSQDLGNTEAFF.

The DNA of the CDR3 is TGTGCCACTAGACAGGGACAGTTCACAGATACGCAGTATTTT. Its protein is CATRQGQFTDTQYF. The J gene is TRBJ2-3, the V gene TRBV25-1; 7 nucleotides line up with TRBD1. This CDR3 spans 14 amino acids. Germline lookup yields CDR1 MGHDK and CDR2 SYGVNS. The V gene end was trimmed by 10 bases and the J gene end by 2 bases; junction bases not matched to a gene: 9.

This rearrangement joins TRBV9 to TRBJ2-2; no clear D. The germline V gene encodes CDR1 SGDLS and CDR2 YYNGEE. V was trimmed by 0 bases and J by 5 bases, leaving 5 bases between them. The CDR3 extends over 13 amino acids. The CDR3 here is CASSVAGTGELFF. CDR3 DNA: TGTGCCAGCAGCGTAGCTGGGACCGGGGAGCTGTTTTTT.

Here the CDR3 DNA reads TGCGCCAGCAGTGAGAGGCGGGACAGCAAAGCGAACACTGAAGCTTTCTTT. Its protein is CASSERRDSKANTEAFF. The genes are TRBV10-2 and TRBJ1-1; 7 positions agree with TRBD1. The CDR3 is 17 residues long. V was pared by 2 bases and J by 1 base, with 10 bases of the junction left unmatched. Germline values: CDR1 WSHSY, CDR2 SAAADI.

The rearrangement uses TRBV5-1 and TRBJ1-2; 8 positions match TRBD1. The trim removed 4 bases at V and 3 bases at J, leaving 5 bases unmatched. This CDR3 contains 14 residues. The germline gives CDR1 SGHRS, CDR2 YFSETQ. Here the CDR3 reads CASSEGQEYYGYTF. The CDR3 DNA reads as TGCGCCAGCAGCGAGGGACAGGAGTACTATGGCTACACCTTC.

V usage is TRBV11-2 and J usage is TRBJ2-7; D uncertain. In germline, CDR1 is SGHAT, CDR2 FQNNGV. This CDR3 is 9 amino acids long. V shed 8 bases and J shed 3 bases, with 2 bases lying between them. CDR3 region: CASGYEQYF. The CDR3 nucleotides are TGTGCCAGCGGCTACGAGCAGTACTTC.

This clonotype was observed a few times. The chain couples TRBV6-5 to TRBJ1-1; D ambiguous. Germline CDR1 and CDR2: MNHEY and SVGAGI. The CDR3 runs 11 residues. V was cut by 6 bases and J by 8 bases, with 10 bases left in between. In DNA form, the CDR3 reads TGTGCCAGCAGCCGCGAAGGGGAAGCTTTCTTT. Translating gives CASSREGEAFF.

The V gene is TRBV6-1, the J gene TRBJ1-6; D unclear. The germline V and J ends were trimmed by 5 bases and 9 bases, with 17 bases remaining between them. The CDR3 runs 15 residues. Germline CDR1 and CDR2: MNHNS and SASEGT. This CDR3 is CASSTDREKGSPLHF. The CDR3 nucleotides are TGTGCCAGCAGTACGGACCGGGAGAAGGGTTCACCCCTCCACTTT.

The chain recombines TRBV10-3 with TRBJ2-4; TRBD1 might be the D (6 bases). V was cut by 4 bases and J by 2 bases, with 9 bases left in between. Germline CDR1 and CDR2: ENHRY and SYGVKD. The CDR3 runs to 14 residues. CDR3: CAISADSTKNIQYF. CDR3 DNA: TGTGCCATCAGTGCGGACAGCACCAAAAACATTCAGTACTTC.

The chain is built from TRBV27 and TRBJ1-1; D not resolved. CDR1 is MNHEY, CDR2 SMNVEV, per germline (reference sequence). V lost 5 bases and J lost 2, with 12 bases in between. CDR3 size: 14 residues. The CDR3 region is CASSRSGFNTEAFF. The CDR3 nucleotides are TGTGCCAGCAGTCGATCGGGGTTTAACACTGAAGCTTTCTTT.